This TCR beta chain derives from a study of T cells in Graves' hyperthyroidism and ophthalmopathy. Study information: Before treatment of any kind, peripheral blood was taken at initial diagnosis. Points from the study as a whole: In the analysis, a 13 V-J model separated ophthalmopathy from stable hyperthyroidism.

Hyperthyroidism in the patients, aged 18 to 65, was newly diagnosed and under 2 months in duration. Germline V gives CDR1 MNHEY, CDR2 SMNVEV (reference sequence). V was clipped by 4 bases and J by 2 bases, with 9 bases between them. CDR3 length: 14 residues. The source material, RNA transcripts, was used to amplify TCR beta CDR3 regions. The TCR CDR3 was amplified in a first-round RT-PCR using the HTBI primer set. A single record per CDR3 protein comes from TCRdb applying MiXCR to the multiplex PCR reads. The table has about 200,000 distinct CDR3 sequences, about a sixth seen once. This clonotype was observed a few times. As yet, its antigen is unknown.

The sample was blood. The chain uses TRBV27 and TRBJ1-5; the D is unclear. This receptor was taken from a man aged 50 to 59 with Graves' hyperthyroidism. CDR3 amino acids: CASSSNWGNQPQHF. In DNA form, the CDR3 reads TGTGCCAGCAGTTCCAACTGGGGCAATCAGCCCCAGCATTTT.